This T cell receptor (beta chain) is drawn from a study of cytomegalovirus exposure and HLA in healthy donors. Findings and caveats of the study: The authors later linked a missense DCLRE1C variant to TCR beta V- and J-gene trimming. Later on, an analysis found that several of the most significant clusters appeared to be linked to common viral pathogens, which included parvovirus B19. Most TCR sequences showed up rarely, but some public TCRs showed up in many donors. The study put 160 or so TCR beta chains on its list as cytomegalovirus-associated.

With respect to this clone: Its cognate antigen is unknown.

The germline V gene has CDR1 SGHAT and CDR2 FQNNGV. The CDR3 consists of 18 residues. V trimming: 6 bases; J trimming: 0 bases; junction bases outside the gene matches: 12. Primers included in the PCR were 60 Vbeta and 13 Jbeta primers. Data came from immunoSEQ multiplex PCR; TCRdb stores just in-frame clones and leaves some out. The sample totals about 130,000 clones. The chain has TRBV11-2 and TRBJ2-7; TRBD2 aligns across 12 bases. What was sequenced was PBMCs. The source of this sequence is a woman in her thirties or forties in good health and CMV-seropositive. DNA of the CDR3: TGTGCCAGCAGGCGGGCGTTACTAGCGGGAGGCCACTCCTACGAGCAGTACTTC. Its protein is CASRRALLAGGHSYEQYF. Based on the CDR3 plus reference TRBV11-2 and TRBJ2-7, the full variable domain is EAGVAQSPRYKIIEKRQSVAFWCNPISGHATLYWYQQILGQGPKLLIQFQNNGVVDDSQLPKDRFSAERLKGVDSTLKIQPAKLEDSAVYLCASRRALLAGGHSYEQYFGPGTRLTVT.